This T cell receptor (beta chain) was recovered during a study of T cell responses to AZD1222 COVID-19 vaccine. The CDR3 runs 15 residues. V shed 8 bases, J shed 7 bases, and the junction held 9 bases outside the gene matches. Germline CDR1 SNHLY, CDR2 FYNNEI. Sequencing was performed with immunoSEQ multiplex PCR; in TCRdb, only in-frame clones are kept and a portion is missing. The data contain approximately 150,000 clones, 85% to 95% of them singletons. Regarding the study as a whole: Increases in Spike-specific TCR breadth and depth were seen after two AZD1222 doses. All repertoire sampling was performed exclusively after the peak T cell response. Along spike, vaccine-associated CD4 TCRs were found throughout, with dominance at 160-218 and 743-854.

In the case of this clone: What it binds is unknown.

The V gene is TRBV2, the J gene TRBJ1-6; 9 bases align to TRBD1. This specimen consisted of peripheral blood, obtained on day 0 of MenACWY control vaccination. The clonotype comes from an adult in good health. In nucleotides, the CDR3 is TGTGCCAGCTCAATCCGACAGGGGGTAAATTCACCCCTCCACTTT. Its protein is CASSIRQGVNSPLHF. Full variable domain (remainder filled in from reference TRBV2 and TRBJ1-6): EPEVTQTPSHQVTQMGQEVILRCVPISNHLYFYWYRQILGQKVEFLVSFYNNEISEKSEIFDDQFSVERPDGSNFTLKIRSTKLEDSAMYFCASSIRQGVNSPLHFGNGTRLTVT.